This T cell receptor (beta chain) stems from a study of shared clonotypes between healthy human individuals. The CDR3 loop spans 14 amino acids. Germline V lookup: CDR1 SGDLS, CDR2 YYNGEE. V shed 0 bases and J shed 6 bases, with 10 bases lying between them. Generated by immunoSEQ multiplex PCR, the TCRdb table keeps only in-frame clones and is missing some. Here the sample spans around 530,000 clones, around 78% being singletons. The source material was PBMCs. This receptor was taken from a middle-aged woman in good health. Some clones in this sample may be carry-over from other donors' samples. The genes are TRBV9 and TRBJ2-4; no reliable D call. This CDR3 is CASSVEGITNIQYF. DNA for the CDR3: TGTGCCAGCAGCGTAGAGGGTATCACAAACATTCAGTACTTC.